This T cell receptor beta chain originates from a study of memory CD4+ T cells and cytomegalovirus serostatus. Study context: Donors were healthy Belgian adults, under 10 CMV seropositive and 20 to 25 seronegative.

Single viable CD3+CD4+CD8-CD45RO+ cells were sorted as the memory CD4+ T cells. Trimming took off 4 bases at V and 6 bases at J, with 12 bases between the two ends. CDR1 and CDR2 from the germline V gene are KGHSH and LQKENI. The CDR3 is made up of 13 amino acids. Repertoires were generated with immunoSEQ multiplex PCR, while TCRdb's copy carries only in-frame clones and drops some. The sample consists of 50,000 or so clones, just over 75% of them appearing once. As to this clone: Its antigen is undetermined.

Study observations and caveats: The CMV-associated TCR signature appears largely within the CD4+ memory repertoire.

The sequencing input was memory CD4+ T cells from blood. The chain employs TRBV18 and TRBJ1-1; D not resolved. This receptor was identified in an adult in good health and CMV-seronegative. DNA for the CDR3: TGTGCCAGCTCACACGGCTTCGACGCTGAAGCTTTCTTT. Translated, it gives CASSHGFDAEAFF.